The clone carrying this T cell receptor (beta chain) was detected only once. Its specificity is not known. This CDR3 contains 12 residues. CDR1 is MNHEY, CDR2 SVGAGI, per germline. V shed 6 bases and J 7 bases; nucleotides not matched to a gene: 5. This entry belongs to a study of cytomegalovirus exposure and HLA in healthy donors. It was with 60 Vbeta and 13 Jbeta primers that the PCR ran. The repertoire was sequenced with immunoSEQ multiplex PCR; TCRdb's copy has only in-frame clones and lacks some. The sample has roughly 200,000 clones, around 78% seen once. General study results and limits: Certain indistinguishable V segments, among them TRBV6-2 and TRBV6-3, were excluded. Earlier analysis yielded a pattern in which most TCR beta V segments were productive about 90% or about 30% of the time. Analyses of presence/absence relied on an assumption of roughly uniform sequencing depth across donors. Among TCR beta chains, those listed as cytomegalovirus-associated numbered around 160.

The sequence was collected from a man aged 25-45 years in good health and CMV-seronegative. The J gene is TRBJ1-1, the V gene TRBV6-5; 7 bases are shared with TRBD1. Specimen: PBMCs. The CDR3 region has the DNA TGTGCCAGCAGGACAGGGCAAGGTGAAGCTTTCTTT. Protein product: CASRTGQGEAFF.